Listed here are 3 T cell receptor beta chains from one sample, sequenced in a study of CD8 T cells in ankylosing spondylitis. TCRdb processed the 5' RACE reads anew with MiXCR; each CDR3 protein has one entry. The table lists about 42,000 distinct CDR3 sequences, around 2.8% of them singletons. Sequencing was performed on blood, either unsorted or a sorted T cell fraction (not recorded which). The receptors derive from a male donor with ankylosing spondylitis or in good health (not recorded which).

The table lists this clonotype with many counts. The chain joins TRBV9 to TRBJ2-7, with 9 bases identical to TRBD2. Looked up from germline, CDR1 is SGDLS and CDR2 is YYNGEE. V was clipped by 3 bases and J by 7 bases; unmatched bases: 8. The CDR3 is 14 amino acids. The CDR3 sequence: CASSASLAGREQYF. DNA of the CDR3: TGTGCCAGCAGCGCCTCGCTAGCGGGACGGGAGCAGTACTTC.

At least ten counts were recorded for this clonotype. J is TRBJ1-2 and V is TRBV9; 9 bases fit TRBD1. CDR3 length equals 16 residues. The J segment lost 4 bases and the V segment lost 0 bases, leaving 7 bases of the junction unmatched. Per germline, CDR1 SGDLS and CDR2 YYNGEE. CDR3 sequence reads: CASSVDGQGISYGYTF. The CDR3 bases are TGTGCCAGCAGCGTAGATGGACAGGGGATATCCTATGGCTACACCTTC.

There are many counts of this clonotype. The DNA of the CDR3 is TGTGCCAGCAGCGTAGCCCCGACAGGGCAAGAGACCCAGTACTTC. Encoded protein: CASSVAPTGQETQYF. The chain is built from TRBV9 and TRBJ2-5; 7 nucleotides agree with TRBD1. The V gene end was trimmed by 0 bases and the J gene end by 2 bases; junction bases not matched to a gene: 4. From germline, CDR1 is SGDLS and CDR2 YYNGEE. The CDR3 spans 15 residues.